This T cell receptor (beta chain) was sequenced in a study of T cells in Graves' hyperthyroidism and ophthalmopathy. This clonotype was seen ten or more times. What it recognizes is unknown. The CDR3 regions of TCR beta were amplified from RNA transcripts. The primer set for the first-round RT-PCR of the TCR CDR3 was HTBI. TCRdb fed the multiplex PCR reads into MiXCR, producing one record per CDR3 protein. Here the sample spans roughly 290,000 distinct CDR3 sequences, roughly 13% being singletons. Findings of the study overall: Among thyroid clonotypes expanded above 0.001, most also appeared in blood.

V shed 10 bases and J shed 3 bases, with 15 bases lying between them. From germline, CDR1 is MDHEN and CDR2 SYDVKM. The CDR3 covers 13 residues. V usage is TRBV28 and J usage is TRBJ1-1; possible D gene TRBD1, 5 bases. Sequenced sample: blood. This sequence was found in a woman in her thirties with Graves' hyperthyroidism that later progressed to Graves' ophthalmopathy. The CDR3 loop reads CATSGMGDTEAFF. The CDR3 DNA reads TGTGCCACCTCAGGGATGGGTGACACTGAAGCTTTCTTT.